These T cell receptor beta chains were read from a single sample in a study of cytomegalovirus exposure and HLA in healthy donors. TCRdb's table, derived via immunoSEQ multiplex PCR, lists solely in-frame clones and lacks some. The sample lists approximately 280,000 clones; roughly 89% were seen once. The specimen was PBMCs. The receptor set was obtained from a man in his forties in good health and CMV-seropositive. CDR3s include the opening cysteine and the closing phenylalanine or tryptophan. D genes are given only for firm matches. The listing skips clone size in some rows; elsewhere it reads once, few, many or a size class.

cdr3_nt cdr3_aa clone_size v_call d_call j_call
TGTGCCAGCAGGTCTACCGCGGGAGGTTCCTACAATGAGCAGTTCTTC CASRSTAGGSYNEQFF once TRBV28 TRBD2 TRBJ2-1
TGTGCCAGCAGTCTCCGACTAGCTCCCTACGAGCAGTACTTC CASSLRLAPYEQYF - TRBV28 TRBD2 TRBJ2-7
TGTGCCAGCAGTTTGGACAGCAGCTCCTACGAGCAGTACTTC CASSLDSSSYEQYF - TRBV27 - TRBJ2-7
TGTGCCAGCAGCTTATTCCCAATGACAGGGGAATTGAACACTGAAGCTTTCTTT CASSLFPMTGELNTEAFF - TRBV7-9 TRBD1 TRBJ1-1
TGTGCCAGCAGCCCCCTAGCGGGACTTAACAATGAGCAGTTCTTC CASSPLAGLNNEQFF - TRBV7-9 TRBD2 TRBJ2-1
TGTCGGGGCTCCTGGGGTCAGGGGGGACGACTCTACAATGAGCAGTTCTTC CRGSWGQGGRLYNEQFF - TRBV25-1 - TRBJ2-1
TGTGCCAGCAGCTTTAGACAAATGAACACTGAAGCTTTCTTT CASSFRQMNTEAFF - TRBV5-4 - TRBJ1-1
TGTGCCAGCAGTGACCGACAGACTTCCTACGAGCAGTACTTC CASSDRQTSYEQYF - TRBV6-5 - TRBJ2-7
TGCGCCAGCAGCTTCGGGACAGGGCAGGAGACCCAGTACTTC CASSFGTGQETQYF - TRBV5-1 TRBD1 TRBJ2-5
TGTGCCAGTTGGACTAGCGGGAGCACCGGGGAGCTGTTTTTT CASWTSGSTGELFF - TRBV19 TRBD2 TRBJ2-2
TGTGCCAGCACCCGAACAGGGAACTATCAGCCCCAGCATTTT CASTRTGNYQPQHF - TRBV28 - TRBJ1-5
TGTGCCAGCAGCCAAGTTTTACAGAGTAATGAAAAACTGTTTTTT CASSQVLQSNEKLFF - TRBV14 - TRBJ1-4
TGTGCCAGCACCCACCGGGGGGGGCCCACCTACAATGAGCAGTTCTTC CASTHRGGPTYNEQFF once TRBV7-2 TRBD2 TRBJ2-1
TGTGCCAGCAGTCAACCTAGCGGCTACCCCTACAATGAGCAGTTCTTC CASSQPSGYPYNEQFF - TRBV28 TRBD2 TRBJ2-1
TGCGCCAGCAGCTTGGGAGTCACCACCGGGGAGCTGTTTTTT CASSLGVTTGELFF - TRBV5-1 - TRBJ2-2
TGTGCCACCAGCAGAGTTGGAGGCCGACTAGCGGGAGACCTTCGCGCGTTCTTC CATSRVGGRLAGDLRAFF - TRBV15 TRBD2 TRBJ2-1
TGTGCCAGCAGCTTAGTTAGGGGGCATGAGACCCAGTACTTC CASSLVRGHETQYF once TRBV7-9 TRBD1 TRBJ2-5
TGTGCCAGCACGGGAGCCGTTTACGAGCAGTACTTC CASTGAVYEQYF once TRBV28 - TRBJ2-7
TGTGCCAGCAGTTACGCGGCAGGGCCTCAACCTGAGCAGTTCTTC CASSYAAGPQPEQFF - TRBV6-5 - TRBJ2-1
TGTGCCAGCAGCCACGGGACTACCACAGATACGCAGTATTTT CASSHGTTTDTQYF - TRBV7-9 TRBD2 TRBJ2-3
TGTGCCAGCAGGCCCCGGACAGGGGGAAATCAGCCCCAGCATTTT CASRPRTGGNQPQHF - TRBV28 TRBD1 TRBJ1-5
TGTGCCAGCAGCGCTACTAGACAGGGGGCGGACGAGCAGTACTTC CASSATRQGADEQYF - TRBV5-4 TRBD1 TRBJ2-7
TGTGCCAGCAGCCTAGTGAGTTACAATGAGCAGTTCTTC CASSLVSYNEQFF - TRBV2 - TRBJ2-1
TGTGCCAGCAGTTACTCCTGGCCAGGGGAAGGCTACGAGCAGTACTTC CASSYSWPGEGYEQYF - TRBV6-5 - TRBJ2-7
TGTGCCAGCAGCTTTAGCGGGAGGGCCAGGACCGGGGAGCTGTTTTTT CASSFSGRARTGELFF - TRBV11-2 TRBD2 TRBJ2-2
TGTGCCAGCAGCGGAGAGACTAGCGCGCATGGGGATGAGCAGTTCTTC CASSGETSAHGDEQFF - TRBV9 TRBD2 TRBJ2-1
TGTGCCAGCAGCCCCACCGGGACAGGGGGAGGTGGAAACACCATATATTTT CASSPTGTGGGGNTIYF - TRBV21-1 - TRBJ1-3
TGTGCCTGGAGTTGGAGGAGGGAGACCCAGTACTTC CAWSWRRETQYF - TRBV30 - TRBJ2-5
TGCGCCAGCAGCTTGGTACAGTCCTACGAGCAGTACTTC CASSLVQSYEQYF - TRBV5-1 - TRBJ2-7
TGTGCCAGCCAGGACAGCACTGGAAACACCATATATTTT CASQDSTGNTIYF - TRBV28 - TRBJ1-3
TGTGCCAGCAGCTTAAGCGGGGGCAATGAGCAGTTCTTC CASSLSGGNEQFF - TRBV7-9 TRBD2 TRBJ2-1
TGTGCCAGCTCACCACGGAACGGGGGTGGGTACACTGAAGCTTTCTTT CASSPRNGGGYTEAFF - TRBV18 - TRBJ1-1
TGTGCCAGCGGACAGGACAACACAGATACGCAGTATTTT CASGQDNTDTQYF - TRBV19 TRBD1 TRBJ2-3
TGTGCCAGTAGCCTTTCGGGGGACACTGAAGCTTTCTTT CASSLSGDTEAFF - TRBV19 - TRBJ1-1
TGTGCCATCAGGACCGGGACACCGAACTCCTACGAGCAGTACTTC CAIRTGTPNSYEQYF - TRBV10-3 - TRBJ2-7
TGTGCCAGCAGCGCGACAACCGGGACTACCTGGGGTGAAGCTTTCTTT CASSATTGTTWGEAFF once TRBV9 - TRBJ1-1
TGTGCCAGCAGCTTAGTTCTCAATGAGCAGTTCTTC CASSLVLNEQFF - TRBV7-9 - TRBJ2-1
TGTGCCATCAGGAATTCAGGGGATTGGGATGGCTACACCTTC CAIRNSGDWDGYTF - TRBV10-3 - TRBJ1-2
TGTGCCAGCAGCTTAGGCCGGACAGGGGTAAGGTACGAGCAGTACTTC CASSLGRTGVRYEQYF - TRBV7-2 TRBD1 TRBJ2-7
TGCGCCAGCAGCCAGCCCGGACTAGCGGGGAGCTCCTACGAGCAGTACTTC CASSQPGLAGSSYEQYF - TRBV4-1 TRBD2 TRBJ2-7